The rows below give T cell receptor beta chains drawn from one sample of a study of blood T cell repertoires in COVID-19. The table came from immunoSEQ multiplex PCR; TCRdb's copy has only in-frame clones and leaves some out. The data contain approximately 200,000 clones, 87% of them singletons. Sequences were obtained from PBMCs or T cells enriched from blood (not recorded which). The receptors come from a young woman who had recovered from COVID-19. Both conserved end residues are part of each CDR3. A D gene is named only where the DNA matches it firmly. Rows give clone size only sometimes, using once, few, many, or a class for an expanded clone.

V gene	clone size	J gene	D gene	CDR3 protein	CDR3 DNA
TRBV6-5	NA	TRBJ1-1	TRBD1	CASSYSRGQENTEAFF	TGTGCCAGCAGTTACTCTAGGGGACAGGAGAACACTGAAGCTTTCTTT
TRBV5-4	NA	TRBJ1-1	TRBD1	CASGFLTGGMGTEAFF	TGTGCCAGCGGTTTTCTTACAGGGGGCATGGGCACTGAAGCTTTCTTT
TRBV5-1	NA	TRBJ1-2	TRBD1	CASSLVGQGDYGYTF	TGCGCCAGCAGCTTGGTAGGACAGGGGGACTATGGCTACACCTTC
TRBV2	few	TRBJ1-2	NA	CASSGESRYGYTF	TGTGCCAGCAGCGGGGAATCCCGCTATGGCTACACCTTC
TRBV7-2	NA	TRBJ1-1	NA	CASSSQGFGNTEAFF	TGTGCCAGCAGCTCCCAGGGATTCGGCAACACTGAAGCTTTCTTT
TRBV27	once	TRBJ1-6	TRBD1	CASSRTGSSPLHF	TGTGCCAGCAGCCGGACAGGGAGCTCACCCCTCCACTTT
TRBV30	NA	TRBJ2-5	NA	CAWSRGPQETQYF	TGTGCCTGGAGTAGAGGGCCCCAAGAGACCCAGTACTTC
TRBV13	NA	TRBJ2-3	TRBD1	CASRGTGGGDTQYF	TGTGCCAGCAGAGGGACAGGGGGCGGAGATACGCAGTATTTT
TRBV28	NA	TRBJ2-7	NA	CASRKQGYEQYF	TGTGCCAGCAGGAAACAGGGTTACGAGCAGTACTTC
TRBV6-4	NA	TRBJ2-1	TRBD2	CASSAASGSSNEQFF	TGTGCCAGCAGTGCTGCTAGCGGGAGTTCCAATGAGCAGTTCTTC
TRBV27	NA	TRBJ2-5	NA	CASSTSYRPTDQETQYF	TGTGCCAGCAGTACATCTTACAGACCGACGGACCAAGAGACCCAGTACTTC
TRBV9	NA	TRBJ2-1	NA	CASSTDTANLHNEQFF	TGTGCCAGCAGCACCGACACAGCTAATCTCCACAATGAGCAGTTCTTC
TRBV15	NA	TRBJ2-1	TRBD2	CATSIPTSGYNEQFF	TGTGCCACCAGCATCCCGACTAGCGGATACAATGAGCAGTTCTTC
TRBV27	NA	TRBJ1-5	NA	CASRPKEGFANQPQHF	TGTGCCAGCAGGCCCAAAGAGGGTTTCGCCAATCAGCCCCAGCATTTT
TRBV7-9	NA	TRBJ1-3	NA	CASSLFWEGSGNTIYF	TGTGCCAGCAGCTTATTTTGGGAGGGATCTGGAAACACCATATATTTT
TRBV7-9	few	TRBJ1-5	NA	CASSFAGSNQPQHF	TGTGCCAGCAGCTTCGCAGGGAGCAATCAGCCCCAGCATTTT
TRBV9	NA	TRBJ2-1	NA	CASSPGGSGNEQFF	TGTGCCAGCAGCCCCGGGGGTAGCGGAAATGAGCAGTTCTTC
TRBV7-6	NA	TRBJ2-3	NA	CASSLARADTQYF	TGTGCCAGCAGCTTAGCGCGCGCCGATACGCAGTATTTT
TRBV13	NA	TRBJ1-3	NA	CASSLYARGNTIYF	TGTGCCAGCAGCTTATATGCTCGGGGAAACACCATATATTTT
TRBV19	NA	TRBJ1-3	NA	CASSRALSSSGNTIYF	TGTGCCAGTAGTAGGGCCCTATCAAGCTCTGGAAACACCATATATTTT
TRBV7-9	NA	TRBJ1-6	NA	CASSPTNNSPLHF	TGTGCCAGCAGCCCTACCAATAATTCACCCCTCCACTTT
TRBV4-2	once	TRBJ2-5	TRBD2	CASSQDSPASGRVETQYF	TGTGCCAGCAGCCAAGATTCCCCAGCTAGCGGGAGGGTAGAGACCCAGTACTTC
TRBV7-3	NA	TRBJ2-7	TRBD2	CASSRELAGADEQYF	TGTGCCAGCAGCCGAGAACTAGCGGGAGCTGATGAGCAGTACTTC
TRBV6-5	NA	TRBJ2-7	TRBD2	CASSTSGVHYEQYF	TGTGCCAGCAGCACTAGCGGGGTTCACTACGAGCAGTACTTC
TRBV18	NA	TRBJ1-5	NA	CASSPNQGSVQPQHF	TGTGCCAGCTCACCAAATCAGGGCTCGGTTCAGCCCCAGCATTTT
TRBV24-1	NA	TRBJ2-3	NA	CATSDFRDTQYF	TGTGCCACCAGTGATTTTAGAGATACGCAGTATTTT
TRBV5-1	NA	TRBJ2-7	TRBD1	CASSLGRGPGYEQYF	TGCGCCAGCAGCTTGGGCAGGGGGCCGGGGTACGAGCAGTACTTC
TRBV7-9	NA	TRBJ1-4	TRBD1	CASSLNRGNEKLFF	TGTGCCAGCAGCTTGAACAGGGGTAATGAAAAACTGTTTTTT
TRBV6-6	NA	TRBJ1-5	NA	CASSYSRGYQPQHF	TGTGCCAGCAGTTACTCGAGAGGGTACCAGCCCCAGCATTTT
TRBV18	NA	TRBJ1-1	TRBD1	CASSPPLQGAVEAFF	TGTGCCAGCTCACCACCCTTACAGGGGGCGGTTGAAGCTTTCTTT
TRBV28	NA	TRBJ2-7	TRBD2	CASSLSLLAGTTSTYEQYF	TGTGCCAGCAGTTTAAGTCTCCTAGCGGGGACGACTTCTACGTACGAGCAGTACTTC
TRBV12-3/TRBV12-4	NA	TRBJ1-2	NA	CASSLGTSYGYTF	TGTGCCAGCAGCCTCGGGACAAGCTATGGCTACACCTTC
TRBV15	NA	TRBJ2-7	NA	CATSRGTGNTYEQYF	TGTGCCACCAGCAGAGGGACTGGCAATACCTACGAGCAGTACTTC
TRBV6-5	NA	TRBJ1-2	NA	CASSYSFGGSYGYTF	TGTGCCAGCAGTTACTCCTTTGGGGGCAGCTATGGCTACACCTTC
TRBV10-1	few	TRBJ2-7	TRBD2	CASSLSGRAYEQYF	TGCGCCAGCAGCCTTAGCGGGAGGGCCTACGAGCAGTACTTC
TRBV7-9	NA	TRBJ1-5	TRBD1	CASSLVSGQGSGRPQHF	TGTGCCAGCAGCTTAGTGAGCGGACAGGGCTCTGGAAGGCCCCAGCATTTT